This entry lists 29 T cell receptor beta chains sequenced from one sample in a study of T cells in Graves' hyperthyroidism and ophthalmopathy. From RNA transcripts, TCR beta CDR3 regions were amplified. Primed by the HTBI set, a first-round RT-PCR was run on the TCR CDR3. TCRdb reprocessed the multiplex PCR reads via MiXCR and lists one record per CDR3 protein. The table records a few hundred thousand distinct CDR3 sequences, approximately 44% of them present only once. Sample: peripheral blood or thyroid tissue (not recorded which). These receptors all come from a woman aged 18 to 35 with Graves' hyperthyroidism.

The genes are TRBV12-3 or TRBV12-4 and TRBJ1-1; no definite D call. There are 15 residues in the CDR3. The V end was cut by 5 bases, the J end by 3 bases, with 16 bases between. The CDR3, as DNA: TGTGCCAGCAGTCGGTCGGTCGGGAGGGACACTGAAGCTTTCTTT. Protein product: CASSRSVGRDTEAFF.

This chain uses TRBV7-9 with TRBJ2-7; 10 nucleotides agree with TRBD2. Germline V gene data show CDR1 as SEHNR and CDR2 as FQNEAQ (reference sequence). The J segment lost 5 bases and the V segment lost 6 bases, leaving 13 bases of the junction unmatched. CDR3 length equals 16 residues. The CDR3 here is CASSLASGRAFHEQYF. DNA of the CDR3: TGTGCCAGCAGTTTGGCGAGCGGGAGGGCCTTCCACGAGCAGTACTTC. The full variable domain, its missing parts supplied by reference TRBV7-9 and TRBJ2-7, is DTGVSQNPRHKITKRGQNVTFRCDPISEHNRLYWYRQTLGQGPEFLTYFQNEAQLEKSRLLSDRFSAERPKGSFSTLEIQRTEQGDSAMYLCASSLASGRAFHEQYFGPGTRLTVT.

This clonotype was seen only a few times. This chain links TRBV6-6 with TRBJ1-2, with no clear D. V dropped 8 bases and J dropped 1 base, with 5 bases sitting between them. Germline V gene sequence: CDR1 MNHNY, CDR2 SVGAGI (reference sequence). The CDR3 length is 11 residues. As DNA, the CDR3 is TGTGCCAGCCAGATTAACTATGGCTACACCTTC. This sequence encodes CASQINYGYTF.

This clonotype was seen ten or more times. The gene calls are TRBV7-9 and TRBJ1-1; 7 bases map to TRBD1. J gave up 2 bases and V 5 bases, and 5 bases lay outside the gene matches. This CDR3 has 14 residues. Germline V gives CDR1 SEHNR, CDR2 FQNEAQ (reference sequence). For the CDR3, the DNA is TGTGCCAGCAGCGTGGGACAGCCTAACACTGAAGCTTTCTTT. This codes for CASSVGQPNTEAFF.

This clonotype was counted ten times or more. The CDR3 carries no conserved terminal phenylalanine or tryptophan, so it likely arises from a read error. Because the CDR3's place on the DNA is in doubt, the DNA is left out and the CDR3 is given as listed by TCRdb. The rearrangement links TRBV10-3 to TRBJ1-1; the table's D call TRBD1 went unverified against the DNA. The CDR3 is 11 amino acids long, termini counted. Looked up from germline, CDR1 is ENHRY and CDR2 is SYGVKD. CDR3 residues: CATRTAEISTL.

The rearrangement joins TRBV6-1 to TRBJ1-4; unclear D gene. V gave up 5 bases and J gave up 7 bases, with 11 bases separating them. Germline V CDR1 and CDR2: MNHNS, SASEGT. The CDR3 contains 13 residues. The CDR3 DNA sequence: TGTGCCAGCAGTTACTTAGACCGTGAAAAACTGTTTTTT. It codes for CASSYLDREKLFF.

The chain employs TRBV29-1 and TRBJ1-5; D uncertain. V was trimmed by 8 bases and J by 3 bases, leaving 11 bases between them. This CDR3 has 12 amino acids. Looked up from germline, CDR1 is SQVTM and CDR2 is ANQGSEA. CDR3 bases: TGCAGCCAAGAACGTAACAATCAGCCCCAGCATTTT. Residues: CSQERNNQPQHF.

There are a few counts of this clonotype. CDR3 sequence: CASSQTGTDYGYTF. CDR3 coding DNA: TGTGCCAGCAGTCAAACCGGGACAGACTATGGCTACACCTTC. This chain joins TRBV2 and TRBJ1-2; 7 bases map to TRBD1. The length of the CDR3 is 14 residues. Germline values: CDR1 SNHLY, CDR2 FYNNEI. The ends lost 5 bases at V and 3 bases at J; junction bases unmatched: 6.

This clonotype was seen many times. This sequence joins TRBV2 and TRBJ1-1; D unclear. The V end lost 4 bases, the J end lost 4 bases, and 1 base lay between the germline ends. The CDR3 loop spans 10 amino acids. Germline V gene lookup returns CDR1 SNHLY and CDR2 FYNNEI. The CDR3 spells CASSGTEAFF. The CDR3 region has the DNA TGTGCCAGCAGTGGCACTGAAGCTTTCTTT.

This rearrangement joins TRBV29-1 to TRBJ1-5, with D tentatively TRBD1 (6 bases). The germline CDR1 and CDR2 sequences are SQVTM and ANQGSEA. The CDR3 is 12 residues long. The V and J ends lost 4 bases and 7 bases respectively, with 11 bases between them. CDR3 loop: CSVAEGGQPQHF. The CDR3 coding sequence is TGCAGCGTTGCCGAGGGGGGGCAGCCCCAGCATTTT.

As regards this clonotype: The junction differs from germline at one of its ends, possibly a read error. The chain carries TRBV24-1 and TRBJ2-3; TRBD2 matches at 10 bases. The CDR3 spans 16 residues. Per the germline V gene, CDR1 is KGHDR and CDR2 is SFDVKD. CDR3 nucleotide sequence: TGTGCCAGCAGTGCCCTAGCGGGAGAGGGCACAGATACGCAGTATTTT. Translated, it gives CASSALAGEGTDTQYF.

This clonotype was detected only once. The rearrangement uses TRBV6-2 or TRBV6-3 and TRBJ2-7; no definite D call. Germline CDR1 is MNHEY and CDR2 is SVGEGT. V was clipped by 0 bases and J by 8 bases, with 8 bases between them. The CDR3 contains 12 residues. The CDR3 is CASSYSSRKQYF. The CDR3 DNA follows: TGTGCCAGCAGTTACTCTTCACGGAAGCAGTACTTC.

This chain links TRBV14 with TRBJ1-1; possibly TRBD1 for D (6 bases). With 4 bases removed from V and 4 bases from J, the gap between germline ends came to 10 bases. Germline CDR1 and CDR2: SGHDN and FVKESK. This CDR3 has 13 residues. The CDR3 sequence is CASSRQEFTEAFF. For the CDR3, the DNA is TGTGCCAGCAGCCGACAGGAGTTCACTGAAGCTTTCTTT.

This clonotype has just a few counts. The chain employs TRBV2 and TRBJ1-5; D is ambiguous. This CDR3 region has 13 residues. V was shortened by 2 bases and J by 3 bases, with 5 bases between the two germline ends. Germline assignment: CDR1 SNHLY and CDR2 FYNNEI. DNA for the CDR3: TGTGCCAGCAGTGAATTAATCAATCAGCCCCAGCATTTT. Translation gives CASSELINQPQHF.

The gene calls are TRBV7-6 and TRBJ2-7; 9 nucleotides match TRBD2. Trimming at V came to 5 bases and at J to 0 bases, leaving 2 bases not matched to a gene. The CDR3 sequence is 14 residues long. Germline CDR1 and CDR2: SGHVS and FNYEAQ. The CDR3 protein is CASSQRGVSYEQYF. The CDR3 nucleotides are TGTGCCAGCAGCCAGCGGGGGGTCTCCTACGAGCAGTACTTC.

This chain connects TRBV10-3 to TRBJ1-5, with 12 bases identical to TRBD1. Per the germline V gene, CDR1 is ENHRY and CDR2 is SYGVKD. J was trimmed by 6 bases and V by 4 bases; bases with no gene match: 7. The CDR3 is made up of 16 amino acids. CDR3 bases: TGTGCCATCAGTGTTGGGGACAGGGGGCAGGCTCAGCCCCAGCATTTT. It codes for CAISVGDRGQAQPQHF.

This clonotype was seen more than once but under ten times. CDR3 in DNA: TGTGCCAGTAGATCAGCGGGAAGCTGGGAGACCCAGTACTTC. It specifies CASRSAGSWETQYF. The chain uses TRBV19 and TRBJ2-5, with 7 bases identical to TRBD2. CDR1 and CDR2 from the germline V gene are LNHDA and SQIVND (reference sequence). Germline trimming cut 6 bases from V and 5 bases from J; bases unmatched to any gene: 9. This CDR3 spans 14 amino acids. The full variable domain, in which reference TRBV19 and TRBJ2-5 provide the parts outside the CDR3, is DGGITQSPKYLFRKEGQNVTLSCEQNLNHDAMYWYRQDPGQGLRLIYYSQIVNDFQKGDIAEGYSVSREKKESFPLTVTSAQKNPTAFYLCASRSAGSWETQYFGPGTRLLVL.

The rearrangement joins TRBV7-3 to TRBJ2-5; the match to TRBD1 covers 9 bases. Germline CDR1 is SGHTA and CDR2 is FQGTGA. The CDR3 loop spans 16 amino acids. V dropped 5 bases and J dropped 4; count of bases not matched to a gene: 11. The CDR3 here is CASSQGRDRVGETQYF. The CDR3 DNA sequence: TGTGCCAGCAGCCAGGGCCGGGACAGGGTTGGAGAGACCCAGTACTTC.

The sample holds many counts of this clonotype. The chain employs TRBV2 and TRBJ1-4, with D tentatively TRBD1 (6 bases). The length of the CDR3 is 15 residues. V gave up 3 bases and J gave up 5 bases, with 13 bases separating them. The germline V gene encodes CDR1 SNHLY and CDR2 FYNNEI. This CDR3 is CASSEDSLGNEKLFF. In nucleotides, the CDR3 is TGTGCCAGCAGTGAGGACAGCCTGGGGAATGAAAAACTGTTTTTT.

The rearrangement joins TRBV20-1 to TRBJ1-6; 7 bases match TRBD1. Germline CDR1 and CDR2: DFQATT and SNEGSKA (reference sequence). This CDR3 has 15 residues. V gave up 0 bases and J gave up 9 bases; unmatched junction bases: 8. The CDR3 spells CSARDLGTAGSPLHF. The CDR3 nucleotides read TGCAGTGCTAGAGATCTTGGGACAGCCGGTTCACCCCTCCACTTT.

There are many counts of this clonotype. This chain joins TRBV24-1 and TRBJ1-1, with D tentatively TRBD1 (5 bases). CDR3 length equals 14 residues. Trimming took 5 bases from V and 0 from J, leaving 9 bases between them. Germline V gene sequence: CDR1 KGHDR, CDR2 SFDVKD. The CDR3 coding sequence is TGTGCCACCAGTGGGGACGGAATGAACACTGAAGCTTTCTTT. Its translation is CATSGDGMNTEAFF.

This clonotype has ten or more counts. The V gene is TRBV29-1, the J gene TRBJ1-1; unclear D gene. Trimming took 6 bases from V and 3 from J, leaving 17 bases between them. CDR1 and CDR2 from the germline V gene are SQVTM and ANQGSEA. CDR3 length: 14 amino acids. Here the CDR3 reads CSVVEDGVDTEAFF. The DNA of the CDR3 is TGCAGCGTCGTGGAGGACGGGGTGGACACTGAAGCTTTCTTT.

This clonotype was seen a few times. J is TRBJ2-3 and V is TRBV7-9, with 8 bases that match TRBD1. Germline lookup yields CDR1 SEHNR and CDR2 FQNEAQ (reference sequence). This CDR3 is built from 17 residues. The V segment lost 0 bases and the J segment 4 bases; nucleotides outside the gene matches: 9. The CDR3 coding sequence is TGTGCCAGCAGCTTAGCGTTTGCGGACAGGGTAGCAGATACGCAGTATTTT. Its translation is CASSLAFADRVADTQYF.

This clonotype was recorded many times. The V and J genes are TRBV12-3 or TRBV12-4 and TRBJ2-7, with TRBD2 matching over 7 bases. The ends lost 5 bases at V and 3 bases at J; junction bases unmatched: 7. The CDR3 spans 14 residues. CDR3 loop: CASSLRLAGYEQYF. For the CDR3, the DNA is TGTGCCAGCAGTCTCCGCTTAGCGGGCTACGAGCAGTACTTC.

On this clonotype itself: This could be a read error, since a much larger clone is one nucleotide away. No conserved phenylalanine or tryptophan ends this CDR3, so it is likely a read error. It is unclear where the CDR3 begins or ends on the DNA, so no DNA is shown, and the CDR3 is as TCRdb lists it. CDR3 residues: CASSLDGVPYL. The V gene is TRBV12-3 or TRBV12-4, the J gene TRBJ2-5; the D call in the table, TRBD2, was not verified against the DNA. The CDR3 is made up of 11 amino acids, end residues included.

The genes are TRBV10-3 and TRBJ1-6; perhaps TRBD1 as D (5 bases). CDR3 length: 15 residues. The germline V gene encodes CDR1 ENHRY and CDR2 SYGVKD. V lost 6 bases to trimming and J lost 6 bases, with 15 bases between them. CDR3 in DNA: TGTGCCATCAGGAGGGACCTATCCCCTAATTCACCCCTCCACTTT. Its translation: CAIRRDLSPNSPLHF.

About this clonotype itself: A read error may produce the germline difference seen at one junction end. The chain uses TRBV10-3 and TRBJ2-5; D unclear. The germline CDR1 and CDR2 sequences are ENHRY and SYGVKD. The CDR3 has 11 amino acids. The CDR3 sequence: CAISEGRPTDF. In DNA, the CDR3 is TGTGCCATCAGTGAGGGGCGGCCGACGGACTTC.

This chain uses TRBV9 with TRBJ1-2, with a weak D call TRBD1 (5 bases). The CDR3 has 15 amino acids. The germline CDR1 and CDR2 sequences are SGDLS and YYNGEE. V lost 2 bases to trimming and J lost 2 bases, with 13 bases between them. The CDR3 DNA reads as TGTGCCAGCAGCGTGGGCCAGGGAAAAAACTATGGCTACACCTTC. Protein sequence: CASSVGQGKNYGYTF.

The rearrangement uses TRBV6-1 and TRBJ2-5, with 10 bases lining up with TRBD2. Germline CDR1 MNHNS, CDR2 SASEGT. There are 17 residues in the CDR3. Trimming cost V 9 bases and J 0 bases; bases outside gene matches: 13. As DNA, the CDR3 is TGTGCCAGTAAGCAAGCCCCCGGGACTAGCGACCAAGAGACCCAGTACTTC. Its protein is CASKQAPGTSDQETQYF.